This T cell receptor beta chain was sequenced during a study of T cell responses to AZD1222 COVID-19 vaccine. Turning to the study itself: Second doses that came at about 4 or about 12 weeks were put together. Broader study findings: Close to half of all spike-specific TCRs reportedly target regions of the variants that are unmutated. Donors were mostly white British, more females; clonal diversity possibly underestimated. CD4 TCRs linked to vaccination spanned spike, dominating at 160-218 and 743-854.

To note about this clone: Its cognate antigen is unknown.

Produced via immunoSEQ multiplex PCR; TCRdb's table is partial and in-frame only. The sample holds 110,000 or so clones, around 90% seen once. The source of this sequence is an adult in good health. The input for sequencing was peripheral blood, taken on day 0 of AZD1222 vaccination.

CDR3 amino acids: CAINGDGNQPQHF. CDR3 DNA sequence: TGTGCCATCAATGGGGATGGCAATCAGCCCCAGCATTTT. This chain uses TRBV10-3 with TRBJ1-5; no clear D gene. Germline loops: CDR1 ENHRY, CDR2 SYGVKD. The CDR3 consists of 13 residues. V lost 7 bases to trimming and J lost 2 bases, with 9 bases between them.